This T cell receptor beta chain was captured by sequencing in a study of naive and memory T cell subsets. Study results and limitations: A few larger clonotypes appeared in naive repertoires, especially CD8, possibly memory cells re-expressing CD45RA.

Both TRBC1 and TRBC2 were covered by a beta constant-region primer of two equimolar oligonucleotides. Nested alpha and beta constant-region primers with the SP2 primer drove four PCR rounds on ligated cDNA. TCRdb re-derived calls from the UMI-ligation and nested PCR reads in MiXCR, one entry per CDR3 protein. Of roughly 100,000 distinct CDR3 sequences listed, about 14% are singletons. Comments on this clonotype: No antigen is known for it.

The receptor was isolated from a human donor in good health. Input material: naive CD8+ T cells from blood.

The CDR3 here is CATSGTGYPDDGYTF. In nucleotides, the CDR3 is TGTGCCACCAGTGGAACGGGCTATCCGGACGATGGCTACACCTTC. V usage is TRBV24-1 and J usage is TRBJ1-2; D gene ambiguous. The CDR3 loop spans 15 amino acids. V was cut by 5 bases and J by 6 bases, with 18 bases left in between. Germline assignment: CDR1 KGHDR and CDR2 SFDVKD.